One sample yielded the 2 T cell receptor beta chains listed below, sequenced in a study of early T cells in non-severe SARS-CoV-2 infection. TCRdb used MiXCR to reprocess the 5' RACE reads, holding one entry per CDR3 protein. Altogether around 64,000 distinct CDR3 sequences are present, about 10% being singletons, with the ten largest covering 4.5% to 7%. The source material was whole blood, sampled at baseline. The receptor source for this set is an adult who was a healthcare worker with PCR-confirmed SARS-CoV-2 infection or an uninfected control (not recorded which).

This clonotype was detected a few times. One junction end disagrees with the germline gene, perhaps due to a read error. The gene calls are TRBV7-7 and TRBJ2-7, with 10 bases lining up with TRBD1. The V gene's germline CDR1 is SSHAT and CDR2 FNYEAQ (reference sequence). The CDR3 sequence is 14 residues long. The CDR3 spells CASSLGQGAYEQYF. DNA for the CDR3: TGTGCTAGCAGCTTAGGACAGGGGGCCTACGAGCAGTACTTC.

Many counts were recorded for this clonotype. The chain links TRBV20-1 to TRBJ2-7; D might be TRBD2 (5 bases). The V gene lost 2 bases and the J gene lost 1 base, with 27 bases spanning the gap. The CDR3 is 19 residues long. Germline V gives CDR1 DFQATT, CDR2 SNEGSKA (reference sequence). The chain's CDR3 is CSARNRGSSGGFSSYEQYF. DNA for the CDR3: TGCAGTGCTAGAAATCGCGGGTCCAGTGGCGGGTTCTCATCCTACGAGCAGTACTTC.